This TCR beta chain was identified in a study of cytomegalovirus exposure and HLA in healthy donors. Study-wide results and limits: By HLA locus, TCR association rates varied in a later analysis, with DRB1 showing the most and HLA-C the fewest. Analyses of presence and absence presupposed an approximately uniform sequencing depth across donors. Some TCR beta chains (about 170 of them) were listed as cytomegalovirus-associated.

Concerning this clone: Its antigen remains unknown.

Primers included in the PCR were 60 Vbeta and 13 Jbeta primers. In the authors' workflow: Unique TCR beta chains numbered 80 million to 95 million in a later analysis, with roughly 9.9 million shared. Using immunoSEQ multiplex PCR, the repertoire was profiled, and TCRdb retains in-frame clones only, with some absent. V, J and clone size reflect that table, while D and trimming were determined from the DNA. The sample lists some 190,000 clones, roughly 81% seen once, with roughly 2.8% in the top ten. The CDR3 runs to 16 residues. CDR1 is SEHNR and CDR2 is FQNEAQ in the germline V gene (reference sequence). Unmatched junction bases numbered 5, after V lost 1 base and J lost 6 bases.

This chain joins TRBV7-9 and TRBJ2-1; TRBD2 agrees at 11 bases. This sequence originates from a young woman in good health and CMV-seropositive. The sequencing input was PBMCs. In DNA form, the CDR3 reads TGTGCCAGCAGCTTAGGCCGACTAGCGGGGATCAATGAGCAGTTCTTC. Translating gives CASSLGRLAGINEQFF.